This T cell receptor (beta chain) was obtained from a study of blood T cells in healthy people across ages (dated by TCRdb to 2014 to 2015). Study-wide context: In model experiments, roughly one uniquely barcoded TCR beta cDNA molecule per two T cells was captured by template switching. Four age groups were formed from the donors: young (average around 15 years), middle-aged (approximately 40), aged (about 62) and long-lived (more than 75). Donors of different ages were randomly distributed across sequencing lanes to avoid experimental bias. Using deep sequencing normalized with unique cDNA molecular identifiers, the study measured how TCR beta repertoire diversity changes with age. For two donors (one aged 18 to 30 and one aged 80 or older), the study analyzed two additional independent replicas of 1 million unique cDNA reads from the same blood draw. Broad study findings and their caveats: Observed TCR beta diversity correlated strongly with the percentage of naive T cells measured by flow cytometry. The long-lived group showed more naive CD4+ T cells, fewer expanded clones and increased TCR diversity than the aged group, suggesting age selection. Observed TCR beta diversity per million T cells fell roughly linearly with age, and a significant reduction was already apparent by age about 43. Total diversity estimates from one million sequenced T cells were considered lower bounds and underestimates. Conclusive comparison of naive and antigen-experienced compartments was prevented by the profiling of bulk unsorted PBMCs. Because donor CMV infection status was unknown, age-related changes in expanded clonotypes were potentially confounded.

Library prep was done by 5' RACE. The sequencer was an Illumina HiSeq 2500. A second PCR of 7 to 11 cycles was performed with a sample-barcoded 5' primer and a J-beta primer mix. A template-switch 5' adaptor carrying 12 random nucleotides introduced a unique molecular identifier onto each TCR beta cDNA molecule. Each sample yielded at least 3 million CDR3-containing paired-end reads. First-strand cDNA synthesis was performed from all RNA using the Mint cDNA synthesis kit, with priming by a TRBC-specific oligonucleotide. Following uracil-DNA glycosylase treatment, all cDNA underwent a first 18-cycle PCR with the universal primers M1SS and BC2_uni_R. As for the authors' bioinformatics: For normalization, 1 million high-quality reads were randomly selected from each sample, with every read carrying a distinct molecular identifier. Instead of being binned into consensus sequences, reads that shared molecular identifiers were thrown out. MiTCR, set to a Q25 quality threshold and the strictest error-elimination algorithm, was used for CDR3 identification, clonotype clustering and error correction. A nonparametric unseen species model with Euler transformation was used to estimate a lower bound on total TCR beta diversity. In TCRdb, the public reads were trimmed at Q25 with fastp and aligned with MiXCR, with productive beta chains retained. Each CDR3 protein appears once, grouped with its most common genes and DNA. These V and J calls derive from TCRdb rather than the authors' analysis. The sample table shows roughly 1.5 million distinct CDR3 sequences, and 35% to 45% are seen once. The ten largest account for approximately 4.1% of the sample.

The donors were around 39 Caucasian individuals from Russia, aged 6 to 90 years, who were systemically healthy. Each donor gave 8 to 10 milliliters of peripheral blood, drawn into EDTA-treated Vacutainer tubes. Ficoll-Paque density-gradient centrifugation was used to isolate PBMCs, with at least 7 million obtained per sample. Trizol reagent was used to extract total RNA from PBMCs, with at least 5.5 micrograms per sample. The percentages of naive CD45RAhigh/CD27high T cells were determined by flow cytometry on a PBMC aliquot from every donor. Concerning this clonotype: Its antigen is still unknown. There are no base qualities to consult, and no much larger clone falls within one base.

V and J are truncated by 1 base and 6 bases respectively, leaving an intervening sequence of 10 bases. CDR1 MGHRA and CDR2 YSYEKL are derived from the germline V gene. The CDR3 has 14 amino acids, counting the end cysteine and phenylalanine. This entry keeps only the CDR3 DNA: 42 bases, framed from base 1. The sample consisted of blood. The chain employs TRBV4-1 and TRBJ1-5; no D gene is confidently identified. This clonotype was obtained from a woman aged 18-30 years in good health. The sequenced DNA is TGCGCCAGCAGCCAAGGGGAGGGCCCTCAGCCCCAGCATTTT. The translation is CASSQGEGPQPQHF.